This T cell receptor (beta chain) was observed in a study of T-cell reconstitution after alpha-beta-depleted transplantation in children. This clonotype was observed a few times. The V and J ends lost 0 bases and 7 bases, in that order; junction bases with no gene match: 12. CDR1 and CDR2 (germline): SGHRS, YFSETQ. CDR3 size: 16 residues. Unique molecular identifiers tagged the TCRbeta library. TCRdb re-derived calls from the PCR reads in MiXCR, one entry per CDR3 protein. The sample lists nearly 400,000 distinct CDR3 sequences; just over 20% were seen once. The V gene is TRBV5-1, the J gene TRBJ2-7, with 8 bases lining up with TRBD2. Material: PBMCs from the stem cell graft donor, obtained from the stem cell graft. This receptor was obtained from a human donor who donated a stem cell graft to a child with acute myeloid leukemia. CDR3 amino acids: CASSLEGLAGGREQYF. CDR3 DNA: TGCGCCAGCAGCTTGGAGGGCCTAGCGGGTGGAAGGGAGCAGTACTTC.